The clone carrying this TCR beta chain was detected only a few times. Its target is unknown. From germline, CDR1 is SEHNR and CDR2 FQNEAQ (reference sequence). This CDR3 has 11 amino acids. V dropped 5 bases and J dropped 5 bases, with 4 bases sitting between them. Primers included in the PCR were 60 Vbeta and 13 Jbeta primers. In the source study's methods: A later analysis counted 65 million to 95 million unique TCR beta chains, 9.5 million to 13 million shared. Measured with immunoSEQ multiplex PCR; TCRdb has only the in-frame clones, and not every one. The V and J calls and clone size come from that table; D and trimming were worked out from the DNA. There are roughly 130,000 clones in the sample; approximately 75% occur only once, and under 7% lies in the top ten. The data originate from a study of cytomegalovirus exposure and HLA in healthy donors. Study conclusions and caveats: One cluster of highly shared sequence variants probably arose as a sequencing artifact. Most TCR beta V segments were productive about 90% or about 30% of the time in an earlier analysis. A later analysis linked a missense variant in DCLRE1C to the trimming of TCR beta V and J genes.

This TCR derives from a woman aged 40 to 55 in good health and CMV-seropositive. The chain uses TRBV7-9 and TRBJ2-1; D not certain. The sample comprised PBMCs. The DNA of the CDR3 is TGTGCCAGCAGCCCCGACAATGAGCAGTTCTTC. Translated, it gives CASSPDNEQFF.